These 19 T cell receptor beta chains were sequenced from one sample in a study of blood T cells in healthy people across ages (dated by TCRdb to between 2015 and 2016). The library was produced with 5' RACE. TCRdb shows the sequencer as Illumina HiSeq 2500. The second PCR ran for roughly 7 to 12 cycles and used a J-beta primer mix along with a sample-barcoded 5' primer. The public reads were reanalyzed by TCRdb: fastp trimming at Q25, MiXCR alignment, in-frame beta chains only. Duplicate CDR3 protein sequences are folded into a single record with the most common DNA and genes. This sample holds 750,000 to 850,000 distinct CDR3 sequences; roughly 25% were observed only once. The top ten clones comprise roughly 3.8% of the sample. These data were likewise used in another study, on T cells of mothers and their children.

Sequenced: blood. These receptors were collected from a boy aged 5-17 years in good health.

This clonotype has a handful of counts. The CDR3 reads CAGGLAGGTGELFF. The CDR3 DNA reads as TGTGCCGGGGGCCTAGCGGGAGGCACCGGGGAGCTGTTTTTT. The gene calls are TRBV12-3 or TRBV12-4 and TRBJ2-2; the match to TRBD2 covers 11 bases. J lost 4 bases, V lost 11 bases, and 6 bases had no gene match. This CDR3 spans 14 amino acids.

The rearrangement uses TRBV5-5 and TRBJ1-4; D remains unclear. The germline CDR1 and CDR2 sequences are SGHKS and YYEKEE (reference sequence). V shed 4 bases and J shed 5 bases, with 15 bases lying between them. The CDR3 contains 15 residues. The CDR3 is CASSRPGPSNEKLFF. The CDR3 coding sequence is TGTGCCAGCAGCCGCCCGGGTCCATCAAATGAAAAACTGTTTTTT.

This clonotype was observed a few times. At one end, the junction sequence differs from germline, possibly due to a read error. The J gene is TRBJ2-7, the V gene TRBV27; tentative D call: TRBD2 (6 bases). CDR1 and CDR2 from the germline V gene are MNHEY and SMNVEV (reference sequence). This CDR3 has 12 residues. The CDR3: CASSPRGTEKYF. CDR3 in DNA: TGTGCCAGCAGTCCCCGCGGGACCGAGAAGTACTTC.

This clonotype was counted between two and nine times. This sequence joins TRBV27 and TRBJ2-2; no firm D call. The CDR3 contains 12 residues. V was trimmed by 8 bases and J by 2 bases, leaving 6 bases between them. The germline CDR1 and CDR2 sequences are MNHEY and SMNVEV (reference sequence). The CDR3 is CASGYNTGELFF. In DNA, the CDR3 is TGTGCCAGCGGTTATAACACCGGGGAGCTGTTTTTT.

This chain links TRBV20-1 with TRBJ2-5, with 7 bases lining up with TRBD1. There are 14 residues in the CDR3. V lost 3 bases, J lost 3 bases, and 7 bases stayed unmatched. Germline V gene sequence: CDR1 DFQATT, CDR2 SNEGSKA (reference sequence). Here the CDR3 reads CSASYTGVKETQYF. DNA for the CDR3: TGCAGTGCTAGTTATACAGGGGTGAAAGAGACCCAGTACTTC.

V is TRBV28 and J is TRBJ1-4; 8 bases line up with TRBD1. Trimming took 1 base from V and 11 from J; bases not matched to a gene: 12. Germline V gives CDR1 MDHEN, CDR2 SYDVKM. This CDR3 is built from 16 residues. The CDR3 bases are TGTGCCAGCAGTTTATCCAGCCCGGACAGGGCAGGGAAACTGTTTTTT. Protein product: CASSLSSPDRAGKLFF.

The chain recombines TRBV20-1 with TRBJ1-4; 7 bases match TRBD1. The CDR3 length is 15 residues. V shed 0 bases, J shed 7 bases, and the junction held 8 bases outside the gene matches. CDR1 and CDR2 (germline): DFQATT, SNEGSKA (reference sequence). The CDR3 region is CSARERQGGAEKLFF. The CDR3 bases are TGCAGTGCTAGAGAGCGACAGGGCGGAGCTGAAAAACTGTTTTTT.

The chain is built from TRBV20-1 and TRBJ1-1; TRBD1 is a possible D gene (5 bases). The CDR3 has 12 residues. Germline CDR1 DFQATT, CDR2 SNEGSKA (reference sequence). Trimming stripped 1 base from V and 5 bases from J, with 8 bases between. The CDR3 here is CSARGAGTEAFF. The DNA for the CDR3 is TGCAGTGCTAGAGGGGCAGGGACTGAAGCTTTCTTT.

The chain joins TRBV20-1 to TRBJ2-2; 8 bases are a match to TRBD1. Germline-derived CDR1 and CDR2 are DFQATT and SNEGSKA (reference sequence). The V and J ends lost 0 bases and 0 bases, in that order; junction bases with no gene match: 3. CDR3 size: 16 residues. CDR3 DNA: TGCAGTGCTAGAGATCCGGGACAGGCGAACACCGGGGAGCTGTTTTTT. This gives the protein CSARDPGQANTGELFF.

This clonotype came up a few times. This sequence joins TRBV5-1 and TRBJ2-7; the D is unclear. The germline V gene encodes CDR1 SGHRS and CDR2 YFSETQ. V gave up 0 bases and J gave up 2 bases, with 12 bases separating them. This CDR3 spans 15 amino acids. CDR3 in DNA: TGCGCCAGCAGCTTGGACTCCCATGGAACCTACGAGCAGTACTTC. Translated: CASSLDSHGTYEQYF.

The chain couples TRBV7-9 to TRBJ1-5, with 9 nucleotides matching TRBD1. This CDR3 has 16 amino acids. V shed 5 bases, J shed 1 base, and the junction held 6 bases outside the gene matches. In germline, CDR1 is SEHNR, CDR2 FQNEAQ (reference sequence). For the CDR3, the DNA is TGTGCCAGCAGCCGGGGACAGGGAACGAGCAATCAGCCCCAGCATTTT. This translates into CASSRGQGTSNQPQHF.

The chain carries TRBV28 and TRBJ2-5; 8 bases fit TRBD1. The DNA end lines up better with TRBJ2-7; the J call may be wrong. This CDR3 is built from 14 residues. In germline, CDR1 is MDHEN, CDR2 SYDVKM. Here the CDR3 reads CASSTPGGPYEQYF. The CDR3 coding sequence is TGTGCCAGCAGTACCCCAGGGGGCCCCTACGAGCAGTACTTC.

The CDR3 nucleotides read TGTGCCAGCAGCTTAAGGTCCTCCGCTAACACAGATACGCAGTATTTT. This sequence encodes CASSLRSSANTDTQYF. The rearrangement joins TRBV7-2 to TRBJ2-3; no firm D call. The germline gives CDR1 SGHTA, CDR2 FQGNSA. The CDR3 totals 16 residues. Between the trimmed V and J ends, which lost 2 bases and 2 bases, there was a span of 14 bases.

The chain is built from TRBV12-3 or TRBV12-4 and TRBJ1-2; no clear D. CDR3 size: 14 residues. Deletions cut 1 base from V and 1 base from J, with 7 bases between. The CDR3 nucleotides are TGTGCCAGCAGTTTAGGAGCCATTAACTATGGCTACACCTTC. It encodes CASSLGAINYGYTF.

The J gene is TRBJ2-4, the V gene TRBV2; 10 nucleotides align to TRBD1. Germline V CDR1 and CDR2: SNHLY, FYNNEI. CDR3 size: 12 residues. After removal of 6 bases from V and 7 bases from J, the junction contained 0 bases not matched to a gene. CDR3 nucleotides: TGTGCCAGCAGGGGACAGGGGAACATTCAGTACTTC. Protein sequence: CASRGQGNIQYF.

In its sample, this clonotype was seen a few times. The chain carries TRBV20-1 and TRBJ2-1, with TRBD2 identical over 7 bases. J gave up 4 bases and V 2 bases, and 11 bases lay outside the gene matches. The germline V gene encodes CDR1 DFQATT and CDR2 SNEGSKA (reference sequence). This CDR3 region has 16 residues. CDR3 coding DNA: TGCAGTGCTAGACGGGGTTCCCGGCGGGGGTACAATGAGCAGTTCTTC. Its translation: CSARRGSRRGYNEQFF.

The chain joins TRBV14 to TRBJ2-5; maybe TRBD2 (6 bases). The last part of the DNA fits TRBJ2-7 better; the J call may be wrong. The germline V gene has CDR1 SGHDN and CDR2 FVKESK. The CDR3 has 16 residues. The CDR3 nucleotides are TGTGCCAGCAGCCCTTTTGGGACTCCTTCGTCCTACGAGCAGTACTTC. It translates to CASSPFGTPSSYEQYF.

The chain combines TRBV28 with TRBJ2-1; D possibly matches TRBD1 or TRBD2 (5 bases each). Trimming shortened V by 8 bases and J by 7 bases, and 15 bases separated the two germline ends. From germline, CDR1 is MDHEN and CDR2 SYDVKM. The CDR3 has 13 residues. The CDR3 bases are TGTGCCAGCGGGGGAACTCCTCAAAATGAGCAGTTCTTC. Protein product: CASGGTPQNEQFF.

This clonotype was recorded a few times. CDR3 sequence: CASSEFRPGETQYF. CDR3 coding DNA: TGTGCCAGCAGTGAATTTCGCCCAGGCGAGACCCAGTACTTC. This chain connects TRBV25-1 to TRBJ2-5; D unclear. With 1 base removed from V and 5 bases from J, the gap between germline ends came to 11 bases. This CDR3 is built from 14 residues. Germline V gene lookup returns CDR1 MGHDK and CDR2 SYGVNS. The full variable domain, completed using reference TRBV25-1 and TRBJ2-5, is EADIYQTPRYLVIGTGKKITLECSQTMGHDKMYWYQQDPGMELHLIHYSYGVNSTEKGDLSSESTVSRIRTEHFPLTLESARPSHTSQYLCASSEFRPGETQYFGPGTRLLVL.